This T cell receptor beta chain was found in a study of control samples from healthy donors and cancer patients. Using immunoSEQ multiplex PCR, the repertoire was profiled, and TCRdb retains in-frame clones only, with some absent. This table has around 110,000 clones, 85% to 90% appearing once. The CDR3 has 14 amino acids. V shed 6 bases, J shed 1 base, and the junction held 3 bases outside the gene matches. CDR1 and CDR2 from the germline V gene are LNHDA and SQIVND (reference sequence). The genes are TRBV19 and TRBJ2-1; 7 positions agree with TRBD1. Sequencing input: PBMCs. This TCR derives from a woman aged 50 to 60 with colorectal cancer. CDR3 nucleotides: TGTGCCAGTAGCCGGGACAGATCCTACAATGAGCAGTTCTTC. Encoded protein: CASSRDRSYNEQFF.